This TCR beta chain was profiled in a study of blood T cell repertoires in COVID-19. Generated by immunoSEQ multiplex PCR, the TCRdb table keeps only in-frame clones and is missing some. Among about 220,000 clones, roughly nine tenths were seen once, and the ten largest hold roughly 10%. This receptor was identified in a woman in her fifties or sixties with COVID-19, enrolled during active disease. Sample: peripheral blood.

The CDR3: CASSERAGWDGYTF. DNA of the CDR3: TGTGCCAGCAGTGAAAGGGCAGGGTGGGATGGCTACACCTTC. The chain is built from TRBV6-1 and TRBJ1-2; the D gene is possibly TRBD1 (5 bases). Germline V gene data show CDR1 as MNHNS and CDR2 as SASEGT. This CDR3 is built from 14 residues. Trimming pared 2 bases from V and 6 bases from J, leaving 13 bases between.